This entry lists 6 T cell receptor beta chains sequenced from one sample in a study of blood T cells in healthy people across ages. A sample-barcoded 5' primer and a J-beta primer mix were used in a second PCR of about 7 to 11 cycles. MiXCR was run by TCRdb on the 5' RACE reads, yielding one entry per CDR3 protein. The sample contains over 1,500,000 distinct CDR3 sequences, about two fifths of which appear only once. Specimen: blood. These receptors were taken from a human donor in good health.

Of note for this clonotype: A much larger clone lies one base from this, so it may be a read error. The chain couples TRBV3-1 to TRBJ2-7; 7 bases agree with TRBD1. The CDR3 is 14 amino acids. The V gene end was trimmed by 5 bases and the J gene end by 1 base; junction bases not matched to a gene: 5. CDR1 is LGHDT and CDR2 is YNNKEL in the germline V gene (reference sequence). CDR3 region: CASSYWDRSYEQYF. In nucleotides, the CDR3 is TGTGCCAGCAGCTACTGGGACAGATCCTACGAGCAGTACTTC.

The rearrangement joins TRBV7-2 to TRBJ2-7; TRBD2 matches at 7 bases. The CDR3 is made up of 15 amino acids. Per germline, CDR1 SGHTA and CDR2 FQGNSA. Trimming at V came to 5 bases and at J to 3 bases, leaving 10 bases not matched to a gene. Here the CDR3 reads CASSPLQGGIYEQYF. CDR3 nucleotide sequence: TGTGCCAGCAGCCCCCTCCAGGGAGGGATCTACGAGCAGTACTTC.

This clonotype came up a few times. The V call is TRBV2, the J call TRBJ2-3, with 7 bases lining up with TRBD2. The CDR3 length is 15 residues. The germline V gene has CDR1 SNHLY and CDR2 FYNNEI. Trimming removed 5 bases from V and 1 base from J; junction bases left unmatched: 6. In DNA form, the CDR3 reads TGTGCCAGCAGTCGACCCGCGGGGGGCACAGATACGCAGTATTTT. Translating gives CASSRPAGGTDTQYF.

The chain links TRBV2 to TRBJ2-1, with 9 bases fitting TRBD2. CDR1 and CDR2 from the germline V gene are SNHLY and FYNNEI. V gave up 7 bases and J gave up 11 bases; unmatched junction bases: 12. This CDR3 contains 14 residues. CDR3: CASIGAGGPYQQFF. The CDR3 bases are TGTGCCAGCATTGGGGCGGGGGGGCCCTATCAGCAGTTCTTC. Full variable domain (rest looked up from reference TRBV2 and TRBJ2-1): EPEVTQTPSHQVTQMGQEVILRCVPISNHLYFYWYRQILGQKVEFLVSFYNNEISEKSEIFDDQFSVERPDGSNFTLKIRSTKLEDSAMYFCASIGAGGPYQQFFGPGTRLTVL.

The gene calls are TRBV5-6 and TRBJ2-3; TRBD2 matches at 12 bases. Trimming cost V 6 bases and J 0 bases; bases outside gene matches: 11. The germline V gene encodes CDR1 SGHDT and CDR2 YYEEEE. The CDR3 length is 18 residues. The CDR3 bases are TGTGCCAGCACCTCGGTGACTAGCGGGGGCTCTAGCACAGATACGCAGTATTTT. Translation: CASTSVTSGGSSTDTQYF.

This chain links TRBV7-2 with TRBJ2-3; D is unresolved. Trimming stripped 6 bases from V and 0 bases from J, with 13 bases between. Germline V lookup: CDR1 SGHTA, CDR2 FQGNSA. The CDR3 contains 15 residues. DNA of the CDR3: TGTGCCAGCAGGGCAGGCGCAGGTAGCACAGATACGCAGTATTTT. Its translation is CASRAGAGSTDTQYF.